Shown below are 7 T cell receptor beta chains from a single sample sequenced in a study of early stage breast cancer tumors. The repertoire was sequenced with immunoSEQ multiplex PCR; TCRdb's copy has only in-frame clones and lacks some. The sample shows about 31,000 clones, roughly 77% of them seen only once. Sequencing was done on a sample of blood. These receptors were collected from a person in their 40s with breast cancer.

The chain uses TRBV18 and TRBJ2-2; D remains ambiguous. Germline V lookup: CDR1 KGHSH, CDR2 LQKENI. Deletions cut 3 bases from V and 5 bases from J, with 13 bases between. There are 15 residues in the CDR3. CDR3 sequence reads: CASSPDRLLTGELFF. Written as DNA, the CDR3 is TGTGCCAGCTCACCGGACCGGTTACTTACCGGGGAGCTGTTTTTT.

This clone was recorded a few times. In DNA, the CDR3 is TGTGCCAGCAGCCAAACAGGGCCGACTAATGAAAAACTGTTTTTT. It codes for CASSQTGPTNEKLFF. The chain has TRBV7-2 and TRBJ1-4; a weak D match, TRBD1 (6 bases). Germline lookup yields CDR1 SGHTA and CDR2 FQGNSA. The CDR3 has 15 amino acids. The ends were cut back, 5 bases at V and 2 bases at J, with 12 bases in the middle.

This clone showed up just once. The CDR3 bases are TGCGCCAGCAGGAGCGTTGGCAGGGAAACTAATGAAAAACTGTTTTTT. Amino acids: CASRSVGRETNEKLFF. This sequence joins TRBV4-1 and TRBJ1-4, with a tentative D call TRBD1 (5 bases). The CDR3 has 16 amino acids. Per germline, CDR1 MGHRA and CDR2 YSYEKL. The V gene lost 6 bases and the J gene lost 1 base, with 15 bases spanning the gap.

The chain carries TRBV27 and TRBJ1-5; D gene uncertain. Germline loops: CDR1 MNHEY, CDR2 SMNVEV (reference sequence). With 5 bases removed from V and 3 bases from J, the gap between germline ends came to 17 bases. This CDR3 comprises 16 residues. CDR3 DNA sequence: TGTGCCAGCAGTCACGATCCACGGCAGCACAATCAGCCCCAGCATTTT. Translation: CASSHDPRQHNQPQHF.

The DNA of the CDR3 is TGTGCCAGCAGCGTAGATCTCTCTGGGGAGCTGTTTTTT. Translation: CASSVDLSGELFF. The chain is built from TRBV9 and TRBJ2-2; D call uncertain. CDR1 and CDR2 from the germline V gene are SGDLS and YYNGEE. The CDR3 covers 13 residues. V was pared by 0 bases and J by 8 bases, with 8 bases between.

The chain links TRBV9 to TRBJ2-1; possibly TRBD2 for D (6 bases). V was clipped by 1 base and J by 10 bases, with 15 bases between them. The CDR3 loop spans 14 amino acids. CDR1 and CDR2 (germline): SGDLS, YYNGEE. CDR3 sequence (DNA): TGTGCCAGCAGCGTATCGGTACTAGCAATCGAGCAGTTCTTC. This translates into CASSVSVLAIEQFF.

The CDR3 nucleotides are TGCGCCAGCAGCTTCGGGACTAGCGGCACAGATACGCAGTATTTT. Protein: CASSFGTSGTDTQYF. This chain uses TRBV5-1 with TRBJ2-3; 10 bases match TRBD2. The CDR3 length is 15 residues. Germline CDR1 is SGHRS and CDR2 is YFSETQ. With V trimmed by 2 bases and J by 1 base, 1 base remained unmatched. Drawing the rest from reference TRBV5-1 and TRBJ2-3, the complete variable domain is KAGVTQTPRYLIKTRGQQVTLSCSPISGHRSVSWYQQTPGQGLQFLFEYFSETQRNKGNFPGRFSGRQFSNSRSEMNVSTLELGDSALYLCASSFGTSGTDTQYFGPGTRLTVL.